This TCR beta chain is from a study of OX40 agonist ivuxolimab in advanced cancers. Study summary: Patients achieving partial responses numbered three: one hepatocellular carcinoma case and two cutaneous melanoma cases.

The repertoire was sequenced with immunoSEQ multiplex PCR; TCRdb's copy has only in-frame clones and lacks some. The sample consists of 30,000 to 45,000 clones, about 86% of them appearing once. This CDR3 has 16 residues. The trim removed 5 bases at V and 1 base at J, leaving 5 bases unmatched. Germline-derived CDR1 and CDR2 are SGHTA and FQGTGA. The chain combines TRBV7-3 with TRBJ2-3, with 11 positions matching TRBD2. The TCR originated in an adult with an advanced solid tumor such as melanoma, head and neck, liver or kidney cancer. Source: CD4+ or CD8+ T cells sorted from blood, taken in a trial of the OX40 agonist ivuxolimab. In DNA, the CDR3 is TGTGCCAGCAGCCCCGGGACTAGCGGCCGCACAGATACGCAGTATTTT. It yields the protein CASSPGTSGRTDTQYF.